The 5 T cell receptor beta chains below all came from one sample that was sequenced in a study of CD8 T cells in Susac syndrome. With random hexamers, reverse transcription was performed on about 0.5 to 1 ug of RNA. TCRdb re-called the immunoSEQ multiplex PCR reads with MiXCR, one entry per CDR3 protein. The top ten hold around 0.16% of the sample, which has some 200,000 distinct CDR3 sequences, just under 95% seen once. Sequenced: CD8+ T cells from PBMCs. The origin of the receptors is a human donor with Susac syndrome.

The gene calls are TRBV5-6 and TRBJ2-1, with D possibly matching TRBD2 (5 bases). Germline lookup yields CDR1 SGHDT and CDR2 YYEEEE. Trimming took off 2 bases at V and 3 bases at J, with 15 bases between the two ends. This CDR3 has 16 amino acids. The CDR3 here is CASSLAAGSFYNEQFF. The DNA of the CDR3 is TGTGCCAGCAGCTTAGCGGCGGGCTCATTCTACAATGAGCAGTTCTTC.

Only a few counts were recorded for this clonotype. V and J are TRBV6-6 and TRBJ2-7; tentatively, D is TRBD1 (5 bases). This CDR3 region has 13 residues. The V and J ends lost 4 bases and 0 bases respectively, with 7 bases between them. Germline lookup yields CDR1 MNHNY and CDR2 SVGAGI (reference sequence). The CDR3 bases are TGTGCCAGCAGTTGGGGCAGCTCCTACGAGCAGTACTTC. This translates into CASSWGSSYEQYF.

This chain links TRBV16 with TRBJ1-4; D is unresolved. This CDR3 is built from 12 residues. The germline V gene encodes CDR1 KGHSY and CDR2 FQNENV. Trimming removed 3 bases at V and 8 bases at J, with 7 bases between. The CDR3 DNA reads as TGTGCCAGCAGCCACAATACGGAAAAACTGTTTTTT. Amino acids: CASSHNTEKLFF.

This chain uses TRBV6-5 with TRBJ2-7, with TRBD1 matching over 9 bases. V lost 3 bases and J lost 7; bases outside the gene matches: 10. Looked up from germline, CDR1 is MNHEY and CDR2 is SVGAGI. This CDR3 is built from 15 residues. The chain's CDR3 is CASSYMGQGGWEQYF. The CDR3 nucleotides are TGTGCCAGCAGTTATATGGGACAGGGTGGATGGGAGCAGTACTTC.

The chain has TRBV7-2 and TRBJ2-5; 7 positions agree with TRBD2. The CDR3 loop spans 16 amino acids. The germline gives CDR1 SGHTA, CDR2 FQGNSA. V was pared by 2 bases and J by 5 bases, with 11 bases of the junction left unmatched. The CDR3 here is CASSLTGGGRGETQYF. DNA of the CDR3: TGTGCCAGCAGCTTAACGGGCGGGGGAAGAGGGGAGACCCAGTACTTC.